The clone carrying this TCR beta chain was picked up a small number of times. Its antigen is not known. This sample is drawn from a study of HIV-infected children after antiretroviral therapy interruption. Study conclusions and caveats: The Gini coefficient of naive CD4+ repertoires rose, returning to baseline by 3 years.

Trimming left V 1 base short and J 6 bases short, with 10 bases between. The CDR3 extends over 13 amino acids. The germline gives CDR1 SGHRS, CDR2 YFSETQ. Unique molecular identifiers were included in an RNA-based 3' RACE TCR library. TCRdb reanalysed the 3' RACE reads using MiXCR and keeps one entry per CDR3 protein. The sample shows some 38,000 distinct CDR3 sequences, 5% to 8% of them seen only once. Treatment reported: PENTA 11 planned treatment interruption arm or continuous ART arm. V is TRBV5-1 and J is TRBJ1-1; D remains ambiguous. The sequence came from a pool of human donors with HIV. The starting material was CD45RA+ CD4+ T cells from PBMCs, pooled from several time points, obtained from a donor given antiretroviral therapy, either interrupted or continuous. Subset in this sample: naive CD4+ CD45RA+ CD45RO- T cells. In DNA, the CDR3 is TGCGCCAGCAGCTTGCCAGGTGGTTCTGAAGCTTTCTTT. This codes for CASSLPGGSEAFF.